This T cell receptor (beta chain) appears in the sequencing data of a study of CD8+CD57+ T cells in acquired aplastic anemia. Study at large: On average, sorted CD4+ and CD8+ cells gave 3 to 4 ug of DNA. Study-level findings and limits: Between patients and controls, twenty-nine CD8+ CDR3 sequences were found in common. Patients and controls were not found to differ significantly in CD8+ Simpson's diversity.

In its sample, this clonotype was seen a few times. Its antigen is not identified. CDR3 size: 13 residues. V lost 6 bases, J lost 2 bases, and 5 bases stayed unmatched. Germline CDR1 is SQVTM and CDR2 is ANQGSEA. Profiling of TCR beta VDJ combinations and CDR3 sequences used genomic DNA as template. TCRdb re-derived calls from the reads in MiXCR, one entry per CDR3 protein. The sample includes about 160,000 distinct CDR3 sequences, 71% seen only once; the top ten take under 60%. Sequencing was done on patients that had shown CD8+CD57+ cell expansion by flow cytometry. Patients were untreated when blood was sampled.

V and J are TRBV29-1 and TRBJ1-1, with 8 bases fitting TRBD1. This receptor was identified in a human donor with aplastic anemia. The sequenced sample was sorted CD4+, CD8+, or CD8+CD57+ T cells (not recorded which) from PBMCs. The DNA of the CDR3 is TGCAGCGTGTCGACAGGGGCCAACACTGAAGCTTTCTTT. It yields the protein CSVSTGANTEAFF.